This T cell receptor (beta chain) emerged from a study of cytomegalovirus exposure and HLA in healthy donors. Whole-study results and caveats: Later analysis showed most CMV-associated TCR beta chains appearing HLA-restricted.

V shed 5 bases, J shed 0 bases, and the junction held 4 bases outside the gene matches. Germline CDR1 reads MNHEY; CDR2 reads SMNVEV (reference sequence). The CDR3 consists of 15 residues. Regarding this clone: Its antigen is unknown.

PCR was performed using 60 Vbeta and 13 Jbeta primers. Per the original methods: Among the unique TCR beta chains that a later analysis counted, about 85 million in all, about 10 million were shared. Produced via immunoSEQ multiplex PCR; TCRdb's table is partial and in-frame only. V, J and clone size derive from that table, while D and trimming were established from the DNA sequence. The sample contains 100,000 to 120,000 clones, around 87% of which appear only once. Sequencing input: PBMCs. V and J are TRBV27 and TRBJ1-1, with 9 bases aligning to TRBD1. This sequence was found in a man aged 40-55 years in good health and CMV-seronegative. In DNA form, the CDR3 reads TGTGCCAGCAGTGCCTGGGACAGGGTGAACACTGAAGCTTTCTTT. Residues: CASSAWDRVNTEAFF.